The source of this T cell receptor beta chain is a study of beta chain features in type 1 diabetes. Study-level background: Patients looked much like healthy donors when it came to age, gender and cell yields. Notes on the study in general: Patients with type 1 diabetes showed fewer VDJ junction insertions and more deletions. TCRB CDR3s were moderately but significantly shorter in Type 1 diabetes patients in all four CD4+ subsets.

For this clone: Its antigen is still unknown.

Every isolated RNA sample was fully reverse transcribed, so sequencing captured expressed TCRB transcripts. Libraries were prepared by immunoSEQ multiplex PCR; TCRdb keeps only in-frame clonotypes and omits some of them. The sample includes about 640,000 clones, over 10% of them seen just once. Sequencing was done on a sample of naive CD4+ T cells from blood. The TCR originated in a man aged 30 to 45 with type 1 diabetes.

CDR3 nucleotides: TGTGCCAGCAGCGTAGTCGCCGGGACTCAGACGCAGTATTTT. Translation: CASSVVAGTQTQYF. V is TRBV7-9 and J is TRBJ2-3; maybe TRBD2 (6 bases). V lost 5 bases to trimming and J lost 9 bases, with 18 bases between them. This CDR3 contains 14 residues. Germline values: CDR1 SEHNR, CDR2 FQNEAQ (reference sequence).